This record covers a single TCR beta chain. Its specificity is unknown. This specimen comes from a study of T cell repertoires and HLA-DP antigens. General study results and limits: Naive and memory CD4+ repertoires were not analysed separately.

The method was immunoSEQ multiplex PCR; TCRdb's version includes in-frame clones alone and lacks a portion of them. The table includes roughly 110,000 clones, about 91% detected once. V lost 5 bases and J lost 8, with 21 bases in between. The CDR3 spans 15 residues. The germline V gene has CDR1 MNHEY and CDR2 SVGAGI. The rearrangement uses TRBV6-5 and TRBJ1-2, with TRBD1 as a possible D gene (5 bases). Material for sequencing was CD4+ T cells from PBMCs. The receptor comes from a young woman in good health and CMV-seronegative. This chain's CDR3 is CASSRELSGREGYTF. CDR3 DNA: TGTGCCAGCAGTCGGGAACTTTCGGGGCGAGAAGGCTACACCTTC.